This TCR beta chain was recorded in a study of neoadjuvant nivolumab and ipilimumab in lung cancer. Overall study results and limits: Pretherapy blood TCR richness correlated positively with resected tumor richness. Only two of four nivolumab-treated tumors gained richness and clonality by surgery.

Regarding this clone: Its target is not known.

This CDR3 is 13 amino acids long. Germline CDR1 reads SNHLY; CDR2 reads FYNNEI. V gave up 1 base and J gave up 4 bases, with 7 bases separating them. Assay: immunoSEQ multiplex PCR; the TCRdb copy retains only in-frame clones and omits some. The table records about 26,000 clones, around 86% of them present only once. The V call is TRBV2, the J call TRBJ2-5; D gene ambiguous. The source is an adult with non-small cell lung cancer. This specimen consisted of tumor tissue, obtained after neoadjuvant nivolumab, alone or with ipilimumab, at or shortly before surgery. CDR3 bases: TGTGCCAGCAGTGAAGAGATGCGAGAGACCCAGTACTTC. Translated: CASSEEMRETQYF.